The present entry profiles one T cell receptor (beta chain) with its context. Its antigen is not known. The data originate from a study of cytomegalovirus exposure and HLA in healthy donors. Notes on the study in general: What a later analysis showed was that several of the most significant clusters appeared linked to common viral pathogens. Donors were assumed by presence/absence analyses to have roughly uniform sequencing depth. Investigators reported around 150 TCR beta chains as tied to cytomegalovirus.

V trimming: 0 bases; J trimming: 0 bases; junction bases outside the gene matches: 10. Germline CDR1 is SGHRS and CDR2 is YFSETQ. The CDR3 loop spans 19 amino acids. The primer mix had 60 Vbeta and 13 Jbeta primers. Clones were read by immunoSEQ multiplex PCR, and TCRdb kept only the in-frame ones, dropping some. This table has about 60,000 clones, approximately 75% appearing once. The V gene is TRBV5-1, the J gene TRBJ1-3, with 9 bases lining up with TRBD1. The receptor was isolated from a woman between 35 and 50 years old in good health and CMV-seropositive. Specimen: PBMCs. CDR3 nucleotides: TGCGCCAGCAGCTTGGTCCTAACCGGGACAGGGACCTCTGGAAACACCATATATTTT. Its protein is CASSLVLTGTGTSGNTIYF.